The 31 T cell receptor beta chains given below trace back to one sample, sequenced in a study of T cell repertoires in aging, cancer and after chemotherapy. TRB rearrangements spanning V, D and J were amplified using mixed TRB-A/B primers. TCRdb recomputed calls from the multiplex PCR reads with MiXCR, one row per CDR3 protein. The data show about 12,000 distinct CDR3 sequences, just over 30% seen once. Peripheral blood genomic DNA, not sorted cells or RNA, was the template. Sequenced input: blood. Receptor source: a human donor in good health. The donor label of this sample is uncertain.

This clonotype ranks as medium-sized. V is TRBV5-4 and J is TRBJ1-3, with D perhaps TRBD1 (5 bases). V gave up 0 bases and J gave up 8 bases, with 6 bases separating them. The CDR3 length is 12 residues. CDR1 and CDR2 from the germline V gene are SGHNT and YYREEE (reference sequence). CDR3 amino acids: CASSLEGDTIYF. The CDR3 nucleotides read TGTGCCAGCAGCTTGGAAGGGGACACCATATATTTT. The complete variable domain, with remaining parts taken from reference TRBV5-4 and TRBJ1-3, reads ETGVTQSPTHLIKTRGQQVTLRCSSQSGHNTVSWYQQALGQGPQFIFQYYREEENGRGNFPPRFSGLQFPNYSSELNVNALELDDSALYLCASSLEGDTIYFGEGSWLTVV.

The V and J genes are TRBV5-4 and TRBJ1-4, with 7 bases fitting TRBD1. Trimming at V came to 0 bases and at J to 4 bases, leaving 6 bases not matched to a gene. The CDR3 covers 16 residues. From germline, CDR1 is SGHNT and CDR2 YYREEE (reference sequence). CDR3 protein: CASSLGAGQLNEKLFF. The CDR3 DNA is TGTGCCAGCAGCTTGGGCGCGGGACAGCTTAATGAAAAACTGTTTTTT.

This clonotype is medium-sized within its sample. The V and J genes are TRBV6-2 or TRBV6-3 and TRBJ2-3, with 9 bases aligning to TRBD2. Germline V gene data show CDR1 as MNHEY and CDR2 as SVGEGT. The CDR3 has 15 amino acids. Unmatched junction bases numbered 8, after V lost 6 bases and J lost 4 bases. DNA of the CDR3: TGTGCCAGCAGAGGCGGGGGGGCCGAATCAGATACGCAGTATTTT. Translated: CASRGGGAESDTQYF.

This clonotype occurred a few times. The chain combines TRBV15 with TRBJ2-7; a possible D gene is TRBD1 (5 bases). The germline CDR1 and CDR2 sequences are LNHNV and YYDKDF (reference sequence). V was trimmed by 5 bases and J by 1 base, leaving 12 bases between them. CDR3 length: 14 amino acids. The chain's CDR3 is CATSFQTESYEQYF. CDR3 bases: TGTGCCACCAGCTTCCAGACAGAATCCTACGAGCAGTACTTC.

This clonotype was detected a few times. The CDR3 protein is CASRPGQGDANYGYTF. CDR3 in DNA: TGTGCCAGTAGGCCGGGACAGGGTGACGCTAACTATGGCTACACCTTC. This sequence joins TRBV19 and TRBJ1-2, with 9 bases lining up with TRBD1. The CDR3 sequence is 16 residues long. CDR1 LNHDA and CDR2 SQIVND come from the germline V gene (reference sequence). The junction had 8 bases not matched to a gene; V was cut back by 6 bases and J by 0 bases.

The rearrangement joins TRBV27 to TRBJ1-2, with D hard to call. The CDR3 runs to 12 residues. Germline values: CDR1 MNHEY, CDR2 SMNVEV (reference sequence). V gave up 2 bases and J gave up 5 bases, with 6 bases separating them. In DNA, the CDR3 is TGTGCCAGCAGTTTAGCCGGGTATGGCTACACCTTC. This encodes CASSLAGYGYTF.

Only one count was recorded for this clonotype. The chain links TRBV24-1 to TRBJ2-7; possibly TRBD1 for D (6 bases). The CDR3 is 15 amino acids. Trimming cost V 6 bases and J 1 base, with 15 bases left between them. Germline values: CDR1 KGHDR, CDR2 SFDVKD. CDR3 sequence reads: CATSYLGARSYEQYF. Written as DNA, the CDR3 is TGTGCCACCAGTTACTTGGGGGCCCGATCCTACGAGCAGTACTTC.

For this clonotype: Here the CDR3 omits its conserved ending phenylalanine or tryptophan, so a read error is the likely source. The DNA for the CDR3 is TGTGCCAGCAGTTACGTCCAGGGGGCGTCGAATGAGCAGTTCTTA. Amino acids: CASSYVQGASNEQFL. The chain joins TRBV6-5 to TRBJ2-1; 8 bases fit TRBD1. CDR3 length: 15 residues. Germline V gene lookup returns CDR1 MNHEY and CDR2 SVGAGI. After removal of 2 bases from V and 7 bases from J, the junction contained 7 bases not matched to a gene.

This rearrangement joins TRBV6-5 to TRBJ2-5; no firm D call. The CDR3 spans 14 residues. Germline V gene lookup returns CDR1 MNHEY and CDR2 SVGAGI. Trimming removed 2 bases at V and 2 bases at J, with 9 bases between. The CDR3 here is CASSYGGSQETQYF. DNA for the CDR3: TGTGCCAGCAGTTACGGCGGCAGTCAAGAGACCCAGTACTTC.

This clonotype was observed a handful of times. This chain links TRBV6-5 with TRBJ1-2; D ambiguous. CDR1 is MNHEY and CDR2 is SVGAGI in the germline V gene. The germline V and J ends were trimmed by 6 bases and 6 bases, with 14 bases remaining between them. This CDR3 is 13 amino acids long. Here the CDR3 reads CASSRSGRDGYTF. The DNA of the CDR3 is TGTGCCAGCAGCCGGTCAGGAAGAGATGGCTACACCTTC.

The table lists this clonotype with a few counts. J is TRBJ2-5 and V is TRBV6-5; D is perhaps TRBD1 (5 bases). The CDR3 totals 14 residues. V shed 0 bases and J shed 7 bases, with 12 bases lying between them. In germline, CDR1 is MNHEY, CDR2 SVGAGI. The CDR3 is CASSYSQGIGTQYF. CDR3 bases: TGTGCCAGCAGTTACTCCCAGGGAATTGGGACCCAGTACTTC.

In its sample, this clonotype was seen a few times. The V and J genes are TRBV19 and TRBJ1-1; 9 bases agree with TRBD1. Germline trimming cut 4 bases from V and 4 bases from J; bases unmatched to any gene: 4. Germline CDR1 and CDR2: LNHDA and SQIVND (reference sequence). CDR3 length: 14 residues. CDR3 DNA: TGTGCCAGTAGTACCGGGACAGGGTCCACTGAAGCTTTCTTT. Protein: CASSTGTGSTEAFF.

This clonotype was seen a few times. Written as DNA, the CDR3 is TGTGCCAGCAGCTCGCCTAGCACAGATACGCAGTATTTT. It codes for CASSSPSTDTQYF. V is TRBV5-4 and J is TRBJ2-3, with D unresolved. Trimming pared 3 bases from V and 0 bases from J, leaving 5 bases between. CDR1 SGHNT and CDR2 YYREEE come from the germline V gene (reference sequence). The CDR3 loop spans 13 amino acids.

On this clonotype: A read error may produce the germline difference seen at one junction end. The chain links TRBV19 to TRBJ2-3; D call uncertain. The V gene's germline CDR1 is LNHDA and CDR2 SQIVND (reference sequence). The CDR3 spans 14 residues. CDR3 DNA sequence: TGTGCCTGTAGCAGTGGGTTAAGCACAGATACGCAGTATTTT. Protein: CACSSGLSTDTQYF.

This clonotype was observed a handful of times. V is TRBV7-6 and J is TRBJ1-4, with D perhaps matching TRBD1 (5 bases). Germline V gene sequence: CDR1 SGHVS, CDR2 FNYEAQ. This CDR3 has 18 amino acids. V lost 0 bases and J lost 4, with 18 bases in between. The CDR3 region is CASSLAARASGGNEKLFF. As DNA, the CDR3 is TGTGCCAGCAGCTTAGCGGCCAGGGCTTCCGGGGGTAATGAAAAACTGTTTTTT.

This clonotype was picked up one time. J is TRBJ1-1 and V is TRBV6-5; D remains ambiguous. The CDR3 contains 13 residues. V lost 6 bases and J lost 1, with 9 bases in between. Germline V lookup: CDR1 MNHEY, CDR2 SVGAGI. As DNA, the CDR3 is TGTGCCAGCAGCTCCAAACCGAACACTGAAGCTTTCTTT. Protein product: CASSSKPNTEAFF.

This chain uses TRBV6-5 with TRBJ2-5; TRBD2 agrees at 12 bases. J gave up 5 bases and V 6 bases, and 10 bases lay outside the gene matches. Germline CDR1 is MNHEY and CDR2 is SVGAGI. The CDR3 consists of 16 residues. The DNA for the CDR3 is TGTGCCAGCAGAACTCCTAGCGGGGGGGGCGTGGAGACCCAGTACTTC. It is translated as CASRTPSGGGVETQYF.

This clonotype turned up a few times. The V call is TRBV11-2, the J call TRBJ2-7; D unclear. Per germline, CDR1 SGHAT and CDR2 FQNNGV. This CDR3 has 14 residues. The V and J ends lost 1 base and 6 bases respectively, with 13 bases between them. The CDR3 sequence: CASSLGRSSGEQYF. The CDR3 DNA reads as TGTGCCAGCAGCTTAGGTCGGTCGTCCGGCGAGCAGTACTTC.

The table lists this clonotype with a few counts. The chain uses TRBV5-4 and TRBJ2-5; 12 bases are shared with TRBD2. Germline V CDR1 and CDR2: SGHNT, YYREEE (reference sequence). V was clipped by 1 base and J by 2 bases; unmatched bases: 9. The CDR3 sequence is 18 residues long. CDR3 coding DNA: TGTGCCAGCAGCTTGTCGGTTGGACTAGCGGGACGGCAAGAGACCCAGTACTTC. It yields the protein CASSLSVGLAGRQETQYF.

This clonotype came up a few times. The chain couples TRBV6-2 or TRBV6-3 to TRBJ2-4; 8 bases fit TRBD1. Unmatched junction bases numbered 11, after V lost 5 bases and J lost 5 bases. The germline V gene has CDR1 MNHEY and CDR2 SVGEGT. The CDR3 has 16 amino acids. This CDR3 is CASSPIQGGRENIQYF. The CDR3 DNA is TGTGCCAGCAGTCCGATACAGGGGGGAAGGGAAAACATTCAGTACTTC.

The chain has TRBV20-1 and TRBJ2-3; 8 bases are a match to TRBD2. J was trimmed by 3 bases and V by 3 bases; bases with no gene match: 8. The germline gives CDR1 DFQATT, CDR2 SNEGSKA (reference sequence). The CDR3 runs to 15 residues. CDR3 nucleotide sequence: TGCAGTGCTAGTCTCGGGGGGGCCAGGACAGATACGCAGTATTTT. It translates to CSASLGGARTDTQYF.

This sequence joins TRBV6-6 and TRBJ1-5; D is unresolved. With 4 bases removed from V and 0 bases from J, the gap between germline ends came to 4 bases. Germline V gene data show CDR1 as MNHNY and CDR2 as SVGAGI (reference sequence). The CDR3 is made up of 13 amino acids. In DNA, the CDR3 is TGTGCCAGCAGTTCGGATAGCAATCAGCCCCAGCATTTT. Its translation: CASSSDSNQPQHF.

For the CDR3, the DNA is TGCAGTGCTAGAGATCAACAGGGATACTCTGAAGCTTTCTTT. It yields the protein CSARDQQGYSEAFF. The chain couples TRBV20-1 to TRBJ1-1, with D possibly being TRBD1 (6 bases). The CDR3 extends over 14 amino acids. Germline V gives CDR1 DFQATT, CDR2 SNEGSKA (reference sequence). Trimming took off 0 bases at V and 6 bases at J, with 14 bases between the two ends.

The rearrangement links TRBV4-2 to TRBJ2-2, with D maybe TRBD2 (6 bases). Looked up from germline, CDR1 is LGHNA and CDR2 is YNFKEQ. V dropped 0 bases and J dropped 2 bases, with 13 bases sitting between them. The CDR3 extends over 17 amino acids. The chain's CDR3 is CASSQDPALANTGELFF. The CDR3 DNA reads as TGTGCCAGCAGCCAAGATCCTGCACTAGCCAACACCGGGGAGCTGTTTTTT.

The rearrangement links TRBV30 to TRBJ2-3, with 12 positions matching TRBD2. The CDR3 covers 14 residues. The germline V gene has CDR1 GTSNPN and CDR2 SVGIG (reference sequence). V shed 6 bases and J 5 bases; nucleotides not matched to a gene: 6. CDR3: CACPSGGALDTQYF. DNA for the CDR3: TGTGCCTGCCCTAGCGGGGGGGCCCTAGATACGCAGTATTTT.

The J gene is TRBJ1-6, the V gene TRBV7-2; maybe TRBD1 (6 bases). V was pared by 1 base and J by 10 bases, with 17 bases between. Germline V gives CDR1 SGHTA, CDR2 FQGNSA. This CDR3 contains 16 residues. DNA for the CDR3: TGTGCCAGCAGCTTAGGTGCGGCAGGGGTGGTGTCACCCCTCCACTTT. Amino acids: CASSLGAAGVVSPLHF. The entire variable domain, with the rest obtained from reference TRBV7-2 and TRBJ1-6, is as follows: GAGVSQSPSNKVTEKGKDVELRCDPISGHTALYWYRQSLGQGLEFLIYFQGNSAPDKSGLPSDRFSAERTGGSVSTLTIQRTQQEDSAVYLCASSLGAAGVVSPLHFGNGTRLTVT.

The sample holds a few counts of this clonotype. The J gene is TRBJ1-2, the V gene TRBV5-6; the match to TRBD1 covers 7 bases. V lost 2 bases to trimming and J lost 7 bases; unmatched junction nucleotides: 8. This CDR3 region has 14 residues. Germline V gene sequence: CDR1 SGHDT, CDR2 YYEEEE. CDR3 coding DNA: TGTGCCAGCAGCTTCAGGGGGGGAGAGGTTGGCTACACCTTC. This encodes CASSFRGGEVGYTF.

CDR3 bases: TGTGCCAGCAGCTTGGGAGACAGGTCCTACGAGCAGTACTTC. Translated: CASSLGDRSYEQYF. The gene calls are TRBV5-4 and TRBJ2-7; D perhaps matches TRBD1 (6 bases). V dropped 0 bases and J dropped 1 base, with 8 bases sitting between them. The CDR3 length is 14 residues. The germline V gene has CDR1 SGHNT and CDR2 YYREEE (reference sequence).

This clonotype came up a few times. The rearrangement joins TRBV6-1 to TRBJ2-1; 12 positions match TRBD2. This CDR3 is built from 13 residues. Trimming removed 10 bases from V and 4 bases from J; junction bases left unmatched: 2. Germline values: CDR1 MNHNS, CDR2 SASEGT. The CDR3 protein is CATGTSGYNEQFF. CDR3 sequence (DNA): TGTGCCACCGGGACTAGCGGGTACAATGAGCAGTTCTTC.

By share, this clonotype counts as medium-sized. V usage is TRBV29-1 and J usage is TRBJ2-3; D tentatively reads TRBD1 or TRBD2 (5 bases each). CDR1 and CDR2 from the germline V gene are SQVTM and ANQGSEA. The CDR3 covers 15 residues. V was trimmed by 2 bases and J by 0 bases, leaving 12 bases between them. CDR3: CSVESPGTSTDTQYF. CDR3 bases: TGCAGCGTTGAAAGTCCCGGGACGAGCACAGATACGCAGTATTTT.

This clonotype occurred a few times. The CDR3: CASSSPSGTSGQETQYF. The DNA for the CDR3 is TGTGCCAGTAGTTCACCATCCGGGACTAGCGGCCAAGAGACCCAGTACTTC. The J gene is TRBJ2-5, the V gene TRBV19; 11 nucleotides align to TRBD2. J lost 1 base, V lost 5 bases, and 9 bases had no gene match. Germline CDR1 reads LNHDA; CDR2 reads SQIVND (reference sequence). CDR3 length: 17 amino acids.